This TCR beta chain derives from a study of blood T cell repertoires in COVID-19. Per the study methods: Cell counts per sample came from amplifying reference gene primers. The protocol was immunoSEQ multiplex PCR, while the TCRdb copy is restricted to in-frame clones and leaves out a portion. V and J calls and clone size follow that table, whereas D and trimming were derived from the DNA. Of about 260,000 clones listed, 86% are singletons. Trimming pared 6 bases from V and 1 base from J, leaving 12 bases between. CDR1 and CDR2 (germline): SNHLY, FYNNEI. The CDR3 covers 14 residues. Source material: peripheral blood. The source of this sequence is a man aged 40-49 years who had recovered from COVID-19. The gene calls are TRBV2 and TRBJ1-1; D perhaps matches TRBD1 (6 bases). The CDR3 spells CASRAGGPNTEAFF. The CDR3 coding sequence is TGTGCCAGCAGGGCGGGGGGCCCGAACACTGAAGCTTTCTTT.